A single sample is the source of the 20 T cell receptor beta chains below, sequenced in a study of blood T cells in healthy people across ages. Sample-barcoded 5' priming and a J-beta primer mix drove a second PCR of about 6 to 12 cycles. TCRdb fed the 5' RACE reads into MiXCR, producing one record per CDR3 protein. Here the sample spans more than 1 million distinct CDR3 sequences, around 45% being singletons. The sequencing input was blood. The receptors stem from a woman aged 55-70 years in good health.

This clonotype was detected only a few times. The chain links TRBV5-1 to TRBJ2-7; 8 bases align to TRBD1. V was pared by 4 bases and J by 2 bases, with 11 bases of the junction left unmatched. In germline, CDR1 is SGHRS, CDR2 YFSETQ. The CDR3 spans 16 residues. CDR3 loop: CASSGDLDRATYEQYF. The CDR3 region has the DNA TGCGCCAGCAGCGGAGACCTGGACAGGGCGACCTACGAGCAGTACTTC.

The gene calls are TRBV11-2 and TRBJ2-5; D possibly corresponds to TRBD2 (6 bases). Trimming took off 2 bases at V and 11 bases at J, with 15 bases between the two ends. The CDR3 spans 13 residues. Germline V gene data show CDR1 as SGHAT and CDR2 as FQNNGV. In nucleotides, the CDR3 is TGTGCCAGCAGCTTAATTCGGGGAGGTGAGCAGTACTTC. It translates to CASSLIRGGEQYF.

This clonotype was observed a handful of times. This chain uses TRBV25-1 with TRBJ2-5, with D perhaps TRBD2 (5 bases). The end of the DNA aligns better with TRBJ2-7, so the J call may be wrong. Germline CDR1 MGHDK, CDR2 SYGVNS. The CDR3 extends over 16 amino acids. The CDR3 sequence: CASSGRTEPKGDEQYF. CDR3 DNA sequence: TGTGCCAGCAGTGGGAGGACGGAACCCAAGGGCGACGAGCAGTACTTC.

This clonotype occurred many times. The rearrangement joins TRBV6-5 to TRBJ2-1; D unclear. Germline assignment: CDR1 MNHEY and CDR2 SVGAGI. V shed 0 bases and J shed 9 bases, with 3 bases lying between them. CDR3 length: 11 residues. For the CDR3, the DNA is TGTGCCAGCAGTTACTCGAGTGAGCAGTTCTTC. Residues: CASSYSSEQFF.

Ten or more counts support this clonotype. The chain has TRBV5-1 and TRBJ2-7; possible D gene TRBD1, 5 bases. V lost 0 bases and J lost 4, with 8 bases in between. Germline V gives CDR1 SGHRS, CDR2 YFSETQ. The CDR3 has 13 amino acids. CDR3 residues: CASSLGQQYEQYF. CDR3 bases: TGCGCCAGCAGCTTGGGACAGCAATACGAGCAGTACTTC.

The chain is built from TRBV3-1 and TRBJ1-4; D is uncertain. Trimming pared 1 base from V and 6 bases from J, leaving 15 bases between. The germline gives CDR1 LGHDT, CDR2 YNNKEL (reference sequence). The CDR3 is 16 amino acids. The CDR3 nucleotides are TGTGCCAGCAGCCAAGTAGAGACAAGGAGGGATGAAAAACTGTTTTTT. Translating gives CASSQVETRRDEKLFF.

This clonotype has a handful of counts. The chain joins TRBV2 to TRBJ2-5; no definite D call. The DNA end is more similar to TRBJ2-7, so the J call may be wrong. The CDR3 has 15 residues. Germline lookup yields CDR1 SNHLY and CDR2 FYNNEI. CDR3 sequence: CASSDRRVSPYEQYF. CDR3 bases: TGTGCCAGCAGTGATAGAAGGGTTTCGCCCTACGAGCAGTACTTC.

This clonotype was detected only a few times. The chain uses TRBV27 and TRBJ1-5; 7 positions match TRBD1. Losses at the gene ends were 7 bases for V and 6 bases for J; bases not matched to a gene: 12. The CDR3 covers 15 residues. Looked up from germline, CDR1 is MNHEY and CDR2 is SMNVEV (reference sequence). The CDR3: CASKQTGPLSQPQHF. The CDR3 DNA is TGTGCCAGCAAACAGACAGGGCCCCTAAGTCAGCCCCAGCATTTT.

The chain joins TRBV29-1 to TRBJ2-7; D not certain. V was shortened by 3 bases and J by 0 bases, with 6 bases between the two germline ends. Germline CDR1 SQVTM, CDR2 ANQGSEA. The CDR3 is made up of 12 amino acids. The CDR3 region has the DNA TGCAGCGTTGAGGTAGGCTCCTACGAGCAGTACTTC. Its translation: CSVEVGSYEQYF.

The gene calls are TRBV7-9 and TRBJ2-7, with 9 bases fitting TRBD2. The DNA end lines up better with TRBJ2-5; the J call may be wrong. This CDR3 spans 17 amino acids. Germline assignment: CDR1 SEHNR and CDR2 FQNEAQ (reference sequence). Here the CDR3 DNA reads TGTGCCAGCAGCTTAGGGGTCTTGGTAGCGGGGGAGGAGACCCAGTACTTC. This encodes CASSLGVLVAGEETQYF.

The chain recombines TRBV5-1 with TRBJ2-5; D is perhaps TRBD2 (5 bases). CDR1 and CDR2 (germline): SGHRS, YFSETQ. Trimming took off 7 bases at V and 11 bases at J, with 33 bases between the two ends. CDR3 size: 17 residues. This CDR3 is CASPFPSRRATYNEQYF. The CDR3 DNA reads TGCGCCAGCCCCTTTCCTTCCCGGCGGGCGACCTACAATGAGCAGTACTTC.

The genes are TRBV6-5 and TRBJ2-1; a weak D match, TRBD2 (6 bases). CDR1 is MNHEY and CDR2 is SVGAGI in the germline V gene. There are 15 residues in the CDR3. V was trimmed by 2 bases and J by 6 bases, leaving 14 bases between them. CDR3 amino acids: CASSYTAGAFNEQFF. The CDR3 nucleotides are TGTGCCAGCAGTTACACAGCGGGCGCTTTCAATGAGCAGTTCTTC.

Details on this clonotype: The junction differs from germline at one of its ends, possibly a read error. The chain couples TRBV20-1 to TRBJ1-2; no reliable D call. The CDR3 consists of 13 residues. From germline, CDR1 is DFQATT and CDR2 SNEGSKA (reference sequence). CDR3 DNA sequence: TGCAGTGCTAGAACTCCTTTCCACTATGGCTACATCTTC. Its translation is CSARTPFHYGYIF.

This clonotype has just one count. Germline and junction disagree at one end, which may indicate a read error. The J gene is TRBJ2-1, the V gene TRBV11-3, with D perhaps TRBD2 (6 bases). The CDR3 extends over 15 amino acids. Germline CDR1 reads SGHNT; CDR2 reads YENEEA. The CDR3 here is CASNLEARGFNEQFF. The CDR3 DNA sequence: TGTGCCAGCAACTTAGAGGCCCGGGGGTTCAATGAGCAGTTCTTC.

This clonotype was observed once. The rearrangement links TRBV24-1 to TRBJ2-3; 7 bases are shared with TRBD1. In germline, CDR1 is KGHDR, CDR2 SFDVKD. After removal of 1 base from V and 1 base from J, the junction contained 1 base not matched to a gene. This CDR3 spans 15 amino acids. The CDR3 is CATSDFGQGTDTQYF. CDR3 nucleotides: TGTGCCACCAGTGATTTTGGACAGGGCACAGATACGCAGTATTTT.

V usage is TRBV12-3 or TRBV12-4 and J usage is TRBJ1-2; D unresolved. Between the trimmed V and J ends, which lost 7 bases and 7 bases, there was a span of 10 bases. The CDR3 sequence is 11 residues long. The CDR3 loop reads CASTLGVGYTF. CDR3 sequence (DNA): TGTGCCAGCACCCTAGGAGTTGGCTACACCTTC.

There are a few counts of this clonotype. V gene TRBV6-6 combines with J gene TRBJ2-2; 7 bases map to TRBD2. Germline V gene sequence: CDR1 MNHNY, CDR2 SVGAGI (reference sequence). J was trimmed by 5 bases and V by 6 bases; bases with no gene match: 9. The CDR3 consists of 15 residues. CDR3 in DNA: TGTGCCAGCAGCCAACGGGGGGATGGGACCGGGGAGCTGTTTTTT. Its protein is CASSQRGDGTGELFF.

The gene calls are TRBV9 and TRBJ2-1, with TRBD2 identical over 9 bases. The J call is in doubt because the DNA end fits TRBJ2-7 better. Germline loops: CDR1 SGDLS, CDR2 YYNGEE. The CDR3 is 18 amino acids. The chain's CDR3 is CASSVGASGKSSYNEQYF. The CDR3 coding sequence is TGTGCCAGCAGCGTAGGGGCTAGCGGGAAGAGCTCCTACAATGAGCAGTACTTC.

This sequence joins TRBV20-1 and TRBJ2-3, with 9 bases aligning to TRBD2. The V segment lost 1 base and the J segment 2 bases; nucleotides outside the gene matches: 4. This CDR3 region has 15 residues. Per the germline V gene, CDR1 is DFQATT and CDR2 is SNEGSKA (reference sequence). The CDR3 nucleotides are TGCAGTGCTAGAGGGCTAGCGGGACCCACAGATACGCAGTATTTT. This translates into CSARGLAGPTDTQYF.

This rearrangement joins TRBV20-1 to TRBJ2-4; a possible D gene is TRBD1 (5 bases). The DNA end favors TRBJ2-7, so the J call may be wrong. Germline CDR1 DFQATT, CDR2 SNEGSKA (reference sequence). This CDR3 contains 14 residues. The CDR3 nucleotides read TGCAGTGCTAGAGATTTAGACAGAGTCTACGAGCAGTACTTC. Translation: CSARDLDRVYEQYF.